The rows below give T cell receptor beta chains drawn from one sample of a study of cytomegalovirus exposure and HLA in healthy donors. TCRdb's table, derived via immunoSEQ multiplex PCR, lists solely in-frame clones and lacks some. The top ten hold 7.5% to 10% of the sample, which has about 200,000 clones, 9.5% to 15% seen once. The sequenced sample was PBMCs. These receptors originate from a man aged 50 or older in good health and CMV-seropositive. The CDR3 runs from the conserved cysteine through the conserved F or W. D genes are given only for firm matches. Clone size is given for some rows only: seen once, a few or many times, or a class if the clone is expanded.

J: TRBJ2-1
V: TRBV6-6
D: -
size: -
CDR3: CASSYPQTSSYNEQFF
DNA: TGTGCCAGCAGTTACCCCCAAACTAGCTCCTACAATGAGCAGTTCTTC

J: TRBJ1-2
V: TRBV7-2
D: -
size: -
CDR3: CASSLARTGRYGYTF
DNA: TGTGCCAGCAGCTTAGCCCGAACAGGCCGCTATGGCTACACCTTC

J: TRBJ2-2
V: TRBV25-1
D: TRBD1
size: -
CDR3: CASSVTQGATGELFF
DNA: TGTGCCAGCAGTGTCACACAGGGGGCTACCGGGGAGCTGTTTTTT

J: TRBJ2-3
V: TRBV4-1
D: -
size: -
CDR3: CASRHQDTQYF
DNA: TGCGCCAGCAGACATCAAGATACGCAGTATTTT

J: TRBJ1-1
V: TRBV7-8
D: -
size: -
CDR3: CASSLGWGGMVTEAFF
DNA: TGTGCCAGCAGCTTAGGTTGGGGGGGGATGGTCACTGAAGCTTTCTTT

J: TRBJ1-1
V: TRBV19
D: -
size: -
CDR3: CASSDGTTYMNTEAFF
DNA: TGTGCCAGTAGCGACGGGACAACCTACATGAACACTGAAGCTTTCTTT

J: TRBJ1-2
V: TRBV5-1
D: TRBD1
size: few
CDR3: CASSWAGTGNGYTF
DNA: TGCGCCAGCAGCTGGGCCGGGACAGGGAACGGCTACACCTTC

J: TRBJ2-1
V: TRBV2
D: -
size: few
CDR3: CASRAQGISYNEQFF
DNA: TGTGCCAGCAGGGCACAGGGAATTTCCTACAATGAGCAGTTCTTC

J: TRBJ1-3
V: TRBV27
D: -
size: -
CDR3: CASSLGQGSGNTIYF
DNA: TGTGCCAGCAGCCTAGGCCAGGGCTCTGGAAACACCATATATTTT

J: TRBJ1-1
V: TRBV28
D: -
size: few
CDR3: CASSSPTTEAFF
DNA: TGTGCCAGCAGTTCCCCCACTACCGAAGCTTTCTTT

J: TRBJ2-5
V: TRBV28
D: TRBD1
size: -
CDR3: CASSRTGTQETQYF
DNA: TGTGCCAGCAGTCGGACAGGGACGCAAGAGACCCAGTACTTC

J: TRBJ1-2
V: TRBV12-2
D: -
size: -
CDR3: CASRLAWTAYGYTF
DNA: TGTGCAAGTCGCTTAGCGTGGACAGCTTATGGCTACACCTTC

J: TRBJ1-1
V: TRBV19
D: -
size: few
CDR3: CASRHFMNTEAFF
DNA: TGTGCCAGCCGACACTTCATGAACACTGAAGCTTTCTTT

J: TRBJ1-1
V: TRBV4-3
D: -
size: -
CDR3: CASSQEGGAEAFF
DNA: TGCGCCAGCAGCCAAGAGGGGGGGGCTGAAGCTTTCTTT

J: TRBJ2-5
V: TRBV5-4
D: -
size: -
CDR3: CASSPGHQETQYF
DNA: TGTGCCAGCAGCCCGGGACATCAAGAGACCCAGTACTTC

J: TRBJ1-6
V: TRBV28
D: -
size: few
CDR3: CASSLPGSYNSPLHF
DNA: TGTGCCAGCAGTCTCCCAGGTTCCTATAATTCACCCCTCCACTTT

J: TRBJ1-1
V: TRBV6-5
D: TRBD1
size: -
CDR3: CASSSRQGAGNTEAFF
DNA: TGTGCCAGCAGTTCCCGACAGGGGGCAGGGAACACCGAAGCTTTCTTT

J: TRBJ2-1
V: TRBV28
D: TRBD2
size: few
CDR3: CASSQAGGLNEQFF
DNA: TGTGCCAGCAGTCAGGCGGGGGGGCTCAATGAGCAGTTCTTC

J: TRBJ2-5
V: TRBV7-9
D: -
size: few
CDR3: CASSSAGGETQYF
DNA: TGTGCCAGCAGCTCTGCGGGTGGTGAGACCCAGTACTTC

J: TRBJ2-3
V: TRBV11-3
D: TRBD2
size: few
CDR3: CASSLVLAGGPDTQYF
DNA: TGTGCCAGCAGCTTAGTACTAGCGGGGGGGCCAGATACGCAGTATTTT

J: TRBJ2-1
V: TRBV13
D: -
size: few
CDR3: CASSGSGTFYNEQFF
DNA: TGTGCCAGCAGCGGATCCGGGACTTTTTATAATGAGCAGTTCTTC

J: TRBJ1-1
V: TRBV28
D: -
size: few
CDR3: CASRSGLVMNTEAFF
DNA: TGTGCCAGCAGATCAGGGCTCGTTATGAACACTGAAGCTTTCTTT

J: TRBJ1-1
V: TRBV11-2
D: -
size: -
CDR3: CASSAGTGRAFF
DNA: TGTGCCAGCAGCGCAGGAACAGGTAGAGCTTTCTTT

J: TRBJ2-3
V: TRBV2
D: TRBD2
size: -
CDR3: CASSGDRGRDADTQYF
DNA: TGTGCCAGCAGTGGAGATAGAGGGAGGGATGCAGATACGCAGTATTTT

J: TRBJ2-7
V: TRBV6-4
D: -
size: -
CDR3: CASRGIAVPYEQYF
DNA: TGTGCCAGCAGGGGTATAGCGGTTCCCTACGAGCAGTACTTC

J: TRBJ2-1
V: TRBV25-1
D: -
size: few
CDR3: CASSESGSSYNEQFF
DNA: TGTGCCAGCAGTGAATCCGGGAGCTCCTACAATGAGCAGTTCTTC

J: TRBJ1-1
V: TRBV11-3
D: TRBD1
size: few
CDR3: CASSPGTGGSNTEAFF
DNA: TGTGCCAGCAGCCCCGGGACAGGGGGCTCGAACACTGAAGCTTTCTTT

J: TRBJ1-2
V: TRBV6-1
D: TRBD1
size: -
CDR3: CASSPTGTDWGYTF
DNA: TGTGCCAGCAGTCCTACCGGGACAGATTGGGGCTACACCTTC

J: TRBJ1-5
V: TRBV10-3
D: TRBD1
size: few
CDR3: CAIGGGRDQPQHF
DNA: TGTGCCATCGGAGGGGGCCGAGATCAGCCCCAGCATTTT

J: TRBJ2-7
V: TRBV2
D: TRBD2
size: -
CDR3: CASSESGAPGYEQYF
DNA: TGTGCCAGCAGTGAAAGCGGGGCCCCCGGATACGAGCAGTACTTC

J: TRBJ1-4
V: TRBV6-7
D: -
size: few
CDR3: CASRFIRDPGVKLFF
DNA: TGTGCCAGCAGATTCATCCGGGACCCAGGGGTAAAACTGTTTTTT

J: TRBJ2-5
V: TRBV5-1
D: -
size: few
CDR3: CASSVGGKTQYF
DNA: TGCGCCAGCAGCGTCGGCGGTAAGACCCAGTACTTC

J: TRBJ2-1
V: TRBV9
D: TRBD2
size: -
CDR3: CASSVGAGGPNEQFF
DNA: TGTGCCAGCAGCGTAGGAGCGGGGGGCCCCAATGAGCAGTTCTTC

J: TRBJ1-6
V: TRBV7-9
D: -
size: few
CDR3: CASSLARAGRTSPLNF
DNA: TGTGCCAGCAGCTTAGCGAGGGCAGGGAGGACGTCACCCCTCAACTTT

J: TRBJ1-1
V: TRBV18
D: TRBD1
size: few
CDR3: CASSPFRGDTEAFF
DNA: TGTGCCAGCTCACCTTTCAGGGGGGACACTGAAGCTTTCTTT

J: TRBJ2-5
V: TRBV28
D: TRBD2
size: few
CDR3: CASSLFSGGAGETQYF
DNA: TGTGCCAGCAGTTTATTTAGCGGGGGGGCCGGAGAGACCCAGTACTTC

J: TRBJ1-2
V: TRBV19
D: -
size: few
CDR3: CASSILTPVGGGYTF
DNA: TGTGCCAGTAGTATCTTGACACCCGTCGGTGGTGGCTACACCTTC

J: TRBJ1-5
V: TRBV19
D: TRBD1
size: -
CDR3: CASNPDRGGNQPQHF
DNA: TGTGCCAGTAACCCAGACAGGGGTGGCAATCAGCCCCAGCATTTT

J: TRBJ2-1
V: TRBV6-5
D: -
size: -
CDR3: CASSSQWRGGGEQFF
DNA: TGTGCCAGCAGTTCCCAATGGAGAGGCGGCGGTGAGCAGTTCTTC

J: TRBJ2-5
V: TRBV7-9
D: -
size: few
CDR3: CASSPPWGREETQYF
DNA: TGTGCCAGCAGCCCCCCCTGGGGCAGAGAAGAGACCCAGTACTTC

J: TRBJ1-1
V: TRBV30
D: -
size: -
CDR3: CALGGFGTEAFF
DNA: TGTGCCTTAGGAGGGTTCGGCACTGAAGCTTTCTTT

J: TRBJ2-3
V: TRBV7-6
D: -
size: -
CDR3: CASSLARGTTDTQYF
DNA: TGTGCCAGCAGCTTAGCCAGGGGAACCACAGATACGCAGTATTTT

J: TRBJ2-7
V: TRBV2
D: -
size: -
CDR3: CASSDNNPQYF
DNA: TGTGCCAGCAGTGACAACAACCCCCAGTACTTC

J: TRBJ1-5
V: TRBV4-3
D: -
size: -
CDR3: CASSQDVGRPQHF
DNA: TGCGCCAGCAGCCAAGATGTGGGGCGGCCCCAGCATTTT

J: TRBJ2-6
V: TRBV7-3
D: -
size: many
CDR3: CASSSRPPREPGANVLTF
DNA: TGTGCCAGCAGCTCCCGACCCCCTCGGGAGCCTGGGGCCAACGTCCTGACTTTC

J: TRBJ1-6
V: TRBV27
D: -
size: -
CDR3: CASSFRGFSPLHF
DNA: TGTGCCAGCAGTTTCAGGGGATTCTCACCCCTCCACTTT

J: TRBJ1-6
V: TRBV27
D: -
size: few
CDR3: CASRPYLDRTFRESYNSPLHF
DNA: TGTGCCAGCAGGCCGTATTTGGACCGAACCTTTCGGGAGTCCTATAATTCACCCCTCCACTTT

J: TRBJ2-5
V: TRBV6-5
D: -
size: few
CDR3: CASSYSPVVVRETQYF
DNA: TGTGCCAGCAGTTACTCGCCTGTAGTAGTAAGAGAGACCCAGTACTTC

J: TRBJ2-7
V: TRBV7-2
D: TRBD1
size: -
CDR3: CASSSGTGGISSYEQYF
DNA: TGTGCCAGCAGCTCCGGGACAGGGGGGATTAGCTCCTACGAGCAGTACTTC

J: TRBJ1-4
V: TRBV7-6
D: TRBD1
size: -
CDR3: CASSLEWGQDTNEKLFF
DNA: TGTGCCAGCAGCTTAGAGTGGGGACAGGATACTAATGAAAAACTGTTTTTT

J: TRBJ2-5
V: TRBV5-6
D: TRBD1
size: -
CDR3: CASSLRRTGEMAETQYF
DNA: TGTGCCAGCAGCCTACGACGGACAGGGGAAATGGCGGAGACCCAGTACTTC

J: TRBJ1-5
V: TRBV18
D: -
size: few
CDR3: CASSPLRSNQPQHF
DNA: TGTGCCAGCTCACCACTCCGGAGCAATCAGCCCCAGCATTTT

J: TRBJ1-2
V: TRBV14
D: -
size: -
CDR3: CASSRAGDTFNYGYTF
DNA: TGTGCCAGCAGCAGGGCGGGGGACACTTTTAACTATGGCTACACCTTC

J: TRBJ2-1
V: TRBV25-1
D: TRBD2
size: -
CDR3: CATRQRGSYNEQFF
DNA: TGTGCCACCAGGCAGCGGGGGAGCTACAATGAGCAGTTCTTC

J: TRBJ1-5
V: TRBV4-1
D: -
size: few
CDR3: CASSQATTAQPQHF
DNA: TGCGCCAGCAGCCAAGCGACGACAGCTCAGCCCCAGCATTTT

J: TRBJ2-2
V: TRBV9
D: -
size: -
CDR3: CASSSYPGVSGELFF
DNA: TGTGCCAGCAGCTCATATCCAGGGGTGTCCGGGGAGCTGTTTTTT

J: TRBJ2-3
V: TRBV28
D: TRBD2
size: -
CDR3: CASSTLAGGTDTQYF
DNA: TGTGCCAGCAGTACACTAGCGGGGGGCACAGATACGCAGTATTTT

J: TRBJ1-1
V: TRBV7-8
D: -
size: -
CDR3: CASSLVRGAMNTEAFF
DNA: TGTGCCAGCAGCTTAGTCCGGGGAGCAATGAACACTGAAGCTTTCTTT

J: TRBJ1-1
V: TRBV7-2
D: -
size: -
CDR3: CASSLVWGGNEAFF
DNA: TGTGCCAGCAGCTTAGTATGGGGCGGGAATGAAGCTTTCTTT